This T cell receptor (beta chain) was retrieved from a study of tumor and adjacent non-tumor tissue in lung cancer. Whole-study context: Stage I to III disease affected 10 men and 5 women aged about 31 to 80.

Germline-derived CDR1 and CDR2 are KGHSH and LQKENI. The CDR3 length is 14 residues. Comment on this clonotype: A read error is possible here, since a much larger clone lies one base away.

The library came from three nested PCR rounds adapted from ARM-PCR protocols. TCRdb recomputed calls from the multiplex PCR reads with MiXCR, one row per CDR3 protein. The profile shows approximately 120,000 distinct CDR3 sequences, over 55% of them singletons. RNA was extracted from bulk tissue without any cell sorting. The normal lung tissue was taken more than 3 cm from the tumor edge. The specimen sequenced was distant non-tumor lung tissue. V gene TRBV18 combines with J gene TRBJ2-5; 7 nucleotides agree with TRBD1. The TCR was taken from a man in his 60s with non-small cell lung cancer. The CDR3, as DNA: TGTGCCAGCACCCGACGGGACAGTCAAGAGGCCCAGTACTTC. Translating gives CASTRRDSQEAQYF. The full variable domain, its missing parts supplied by reference TRBV18 and TRBJ2-5, is NAGVMQNPRHLVRRRGQEARLRCSPMKGHSHVYWYRQLPEEGLKFMVYLQKENIIDESGMPKERFSAEFPKEGPSILRIQQVVRGDSAAYFCASTRRDSQEAQYFGPGTRLLVL.